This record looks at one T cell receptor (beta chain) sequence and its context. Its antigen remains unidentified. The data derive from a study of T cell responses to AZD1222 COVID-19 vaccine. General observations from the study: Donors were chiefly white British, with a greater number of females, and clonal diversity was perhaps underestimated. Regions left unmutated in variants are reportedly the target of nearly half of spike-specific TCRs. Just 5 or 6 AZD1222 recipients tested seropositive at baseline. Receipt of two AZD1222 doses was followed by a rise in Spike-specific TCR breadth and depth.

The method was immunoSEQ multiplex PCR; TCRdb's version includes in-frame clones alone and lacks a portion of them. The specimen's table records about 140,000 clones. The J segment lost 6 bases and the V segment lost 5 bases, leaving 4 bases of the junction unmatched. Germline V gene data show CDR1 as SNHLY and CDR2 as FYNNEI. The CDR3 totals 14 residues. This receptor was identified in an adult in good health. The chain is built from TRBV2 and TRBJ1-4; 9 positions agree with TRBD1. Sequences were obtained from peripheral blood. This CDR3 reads CASSRTGADEKLFF. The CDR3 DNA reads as TGTGCCAGCAGTAGGACAGGGGCGGATGAAAAACTGTTTTTT.